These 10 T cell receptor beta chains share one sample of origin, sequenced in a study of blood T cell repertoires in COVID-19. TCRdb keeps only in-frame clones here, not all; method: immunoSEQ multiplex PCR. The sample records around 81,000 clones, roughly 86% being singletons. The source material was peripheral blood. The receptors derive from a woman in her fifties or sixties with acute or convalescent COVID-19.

CDR3: CASSLIRERNYGYTF. CDR3 nucleotide sequence: TGTGCCAGCAGCTTGATAAGGGAGAGAAACTATGGCTACACCTTC. The chain combines TRBV5-5 with TRBJ1-2; no firm D call. The CDR3 extends over 15 amino acids. Per germline, CDR1 SGHKS and CDR2 YYEKEE (reference sequence). Trimming took 1 base from V and 2 from J, leaving 12 bases between them.

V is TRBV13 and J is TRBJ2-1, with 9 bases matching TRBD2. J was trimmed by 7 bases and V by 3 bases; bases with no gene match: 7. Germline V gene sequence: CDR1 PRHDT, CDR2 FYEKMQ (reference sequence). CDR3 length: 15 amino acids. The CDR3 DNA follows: TGTGCCAGCAGCTTTAGCGGGAGTGGTATAAATGAGCAGTTCTTC. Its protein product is CASSFSGSGINEQFF.

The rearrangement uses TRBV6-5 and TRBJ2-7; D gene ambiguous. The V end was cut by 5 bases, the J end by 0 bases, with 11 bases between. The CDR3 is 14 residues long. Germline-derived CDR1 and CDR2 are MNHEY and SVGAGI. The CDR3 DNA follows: TGTGCCAGCAGTATGACTGGAATCTCCTACGAGCAGTACTTC. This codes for CASSMTGISYEQYF.

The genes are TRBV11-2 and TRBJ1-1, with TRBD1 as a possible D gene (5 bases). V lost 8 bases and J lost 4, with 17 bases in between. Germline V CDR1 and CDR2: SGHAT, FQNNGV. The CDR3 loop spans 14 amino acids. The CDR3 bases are TGTGCCAGCCAGCTCGGGGCGGGGGTCACTGAAGCTTTCTTT. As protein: CASQLGAGVTEAFF.

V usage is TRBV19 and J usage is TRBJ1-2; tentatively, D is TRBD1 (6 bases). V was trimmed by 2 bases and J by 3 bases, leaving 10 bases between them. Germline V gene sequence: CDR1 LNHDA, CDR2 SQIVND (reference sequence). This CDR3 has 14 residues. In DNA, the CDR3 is TGTGCCAGTAGTATAATGGCAGGGGACTATGGCTACACCTTC. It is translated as CASSIMAGDYGYTF.

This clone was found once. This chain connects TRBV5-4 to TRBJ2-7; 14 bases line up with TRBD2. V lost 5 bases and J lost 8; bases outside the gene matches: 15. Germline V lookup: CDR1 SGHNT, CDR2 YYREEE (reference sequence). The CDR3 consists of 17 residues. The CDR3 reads CASSSNRLAGGGTKQYF. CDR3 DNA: TGTGCCAGCAGTTCGAATCGACTAGCGGGAGGGGGTACGAAGCAGTACTTC.

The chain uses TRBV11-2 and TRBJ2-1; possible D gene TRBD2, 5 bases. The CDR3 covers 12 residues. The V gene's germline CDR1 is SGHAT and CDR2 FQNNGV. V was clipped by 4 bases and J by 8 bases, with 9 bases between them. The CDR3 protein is CASSSGLDEQFF. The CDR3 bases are TGTGCCAGCAGCTCCGGACTGGATGAGCAGTTCTTC.

The CDR3 DNA follows: TGTGCCAGCAGCCCACGGCCAGGTGGTGGCTACACCTTC. It translates to CASSPRPGGGYTF. This chain connects TRBV3-1 (or the pseudogene TRBV3-2) to TRBJ1-2, with D unclear. Germline V gene data show CDR1 as LGHDT and CDR2 as YNNKEL (reference sequence). This CDR3 comprises 13 residues. The V and J ends lost 4 bases and 7 bases respectively, with 13 bases between them.

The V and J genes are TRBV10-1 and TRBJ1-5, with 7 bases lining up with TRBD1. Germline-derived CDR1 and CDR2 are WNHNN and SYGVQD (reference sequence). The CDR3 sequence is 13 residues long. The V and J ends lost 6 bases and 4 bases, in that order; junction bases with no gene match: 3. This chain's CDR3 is CASRPRGNQPQHF. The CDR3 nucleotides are TGCGCCAGCAGGCCCAGGGGGAATCAGCCCCAGCATTTT.

This CDR3 reads CASSPPSTGVHSEAFF. The CDR3 bases are TGTGCCAGCTCACCTCCTAGTACAGGGGTTCACAGTGAAGCTTTCTTT. This rearrangement joins TRBV18 to TRBJ1-1; 7 nucleotides line up with TRBD1. The germline CDR1 and CDR2 sequences are KGHSH and LQKENI. This CDR3 spans 16 amino acids. V shed 3 bases, J shed 7 bases, and the junction held 14 bases outside the gene matches.